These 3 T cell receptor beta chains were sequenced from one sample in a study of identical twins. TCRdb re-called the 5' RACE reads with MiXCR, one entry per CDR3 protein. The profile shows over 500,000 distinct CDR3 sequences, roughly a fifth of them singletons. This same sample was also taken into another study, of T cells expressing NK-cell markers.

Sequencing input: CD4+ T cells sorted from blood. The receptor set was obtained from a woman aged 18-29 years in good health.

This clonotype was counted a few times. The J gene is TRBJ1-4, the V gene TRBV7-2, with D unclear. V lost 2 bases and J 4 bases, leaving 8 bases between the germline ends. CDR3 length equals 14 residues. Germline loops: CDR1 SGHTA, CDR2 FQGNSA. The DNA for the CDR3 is TGTGCCAGCAGCTTATCTGGGGATAATGAAAAACTGTTTTTT. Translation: CASSLSGDNEKLFF.

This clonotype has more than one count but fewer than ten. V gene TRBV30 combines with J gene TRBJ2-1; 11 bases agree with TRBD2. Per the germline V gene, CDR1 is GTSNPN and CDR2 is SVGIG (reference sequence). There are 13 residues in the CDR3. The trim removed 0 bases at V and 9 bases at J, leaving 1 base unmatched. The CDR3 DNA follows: TGTGCCTGGAGTGTCGGACTAGCGGGTGAGCAGTTCTTC. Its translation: CAWSVGLAGEQFF.

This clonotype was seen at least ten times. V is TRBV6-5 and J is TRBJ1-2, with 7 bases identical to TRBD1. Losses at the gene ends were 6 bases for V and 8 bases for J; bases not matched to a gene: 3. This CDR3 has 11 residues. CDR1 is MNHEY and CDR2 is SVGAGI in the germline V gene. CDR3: CASSYRGGYTF. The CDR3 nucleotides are TGTGCCAGCAGCTACAGGGGCGGCTACACCTTC.